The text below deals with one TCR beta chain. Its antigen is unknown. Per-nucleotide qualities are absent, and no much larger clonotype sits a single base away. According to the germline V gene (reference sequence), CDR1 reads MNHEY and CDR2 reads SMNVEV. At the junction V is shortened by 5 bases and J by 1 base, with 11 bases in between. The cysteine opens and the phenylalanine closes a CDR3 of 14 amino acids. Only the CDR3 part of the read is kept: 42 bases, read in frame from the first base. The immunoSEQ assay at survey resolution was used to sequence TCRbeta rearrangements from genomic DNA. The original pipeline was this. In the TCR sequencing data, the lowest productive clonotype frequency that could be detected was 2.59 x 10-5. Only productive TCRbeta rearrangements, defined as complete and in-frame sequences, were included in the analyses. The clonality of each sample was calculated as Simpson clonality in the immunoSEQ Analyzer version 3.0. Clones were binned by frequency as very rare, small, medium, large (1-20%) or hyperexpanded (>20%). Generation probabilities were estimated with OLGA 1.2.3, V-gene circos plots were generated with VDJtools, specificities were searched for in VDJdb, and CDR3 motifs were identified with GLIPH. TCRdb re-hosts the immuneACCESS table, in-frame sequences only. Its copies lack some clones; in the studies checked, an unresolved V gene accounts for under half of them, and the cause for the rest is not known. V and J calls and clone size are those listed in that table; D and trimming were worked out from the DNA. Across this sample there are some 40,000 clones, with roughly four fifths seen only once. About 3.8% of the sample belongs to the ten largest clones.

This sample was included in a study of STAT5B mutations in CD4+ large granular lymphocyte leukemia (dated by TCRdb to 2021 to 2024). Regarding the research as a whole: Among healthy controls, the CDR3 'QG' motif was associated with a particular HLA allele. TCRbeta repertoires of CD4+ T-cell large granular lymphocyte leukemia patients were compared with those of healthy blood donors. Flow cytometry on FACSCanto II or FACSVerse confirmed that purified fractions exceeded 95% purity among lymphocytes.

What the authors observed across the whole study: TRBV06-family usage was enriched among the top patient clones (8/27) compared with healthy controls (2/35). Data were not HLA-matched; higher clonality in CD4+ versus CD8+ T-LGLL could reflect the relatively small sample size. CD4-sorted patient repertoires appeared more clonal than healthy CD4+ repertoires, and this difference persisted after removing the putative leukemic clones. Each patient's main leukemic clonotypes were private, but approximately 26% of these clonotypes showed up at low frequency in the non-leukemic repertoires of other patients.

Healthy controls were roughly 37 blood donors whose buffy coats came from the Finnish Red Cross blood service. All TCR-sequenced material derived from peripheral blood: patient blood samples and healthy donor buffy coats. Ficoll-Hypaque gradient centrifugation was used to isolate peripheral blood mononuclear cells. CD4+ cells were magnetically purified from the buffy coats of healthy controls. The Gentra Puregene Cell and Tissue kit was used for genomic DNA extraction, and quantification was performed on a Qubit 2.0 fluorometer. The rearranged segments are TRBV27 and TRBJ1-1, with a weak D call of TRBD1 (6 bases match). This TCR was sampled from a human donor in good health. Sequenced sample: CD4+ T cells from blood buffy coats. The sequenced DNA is TGTGCCAGCAGTAAGGGACACCAGAACACTGAAGCTTTCTTT. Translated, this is CASSKGHQNTEAFF.